One sample yielded the 2 T cell receptor beta chains listed below, sequenced in a study of a mutant IDH1 vaccine in newly diagnosed glioma. Time point here: week 5, during vaccination. Alongside topical imiquimod, each dose of vaccine comprised 300 ug of mutant IDH1 20-mer peptide. Using immunoSEQ multiplex PCR, the repertoire was profiled, and TCRdb retains in-frame clones only, with some absent. The sample carries fewer than 40,000 clones, 78% recorded once. What these receptors recognize is not known. The specimen was PBMCs, collected from a glioma patient whose treatment included an IDH1 peptide vaccine. These receptors came from a man aged 35-49 years with glioma.

The V and J genes are TRBV29-1 and TRBJ2-4; no reliable D call. Trimming removed 3 bases from V and 0 bases from J, with 9 bases in between. The CDR3 sequence is 14 residues long. The germline CDR1 and CDR2 sequences are SQVTM and ANQGSEA. The CDR3 DNA follows: TGCAGCGTTGAGGCCGTATTAGCCAAAAACATTCAGTACTTC. The encoded protein is CSVEAVLAKNIQYF.

The V call is TRBV7-9, the J call TRBJ2-2; the D gene is possibly TRBD1 (6 bases). The germline V gene has CDR1 SEHNR and CDR2 FQNEAQ (reference sequence). The V and J ends lost 4 bases and 0 bases respectively, with 12 bases between them. The CDR3 has 16 residues. CDR3 amino acids: CASSSGQRPNTGELFF. CDR3 coding DNA: TGTGCCAGCAGCTCAGGACAGAGGCCGAACACCGGGGAGCTGTTTTTT.